This is a list of T cell receptor beta chains from one sample in a study of T cell responses to AZD1222 COVID-19 vaccine. Only in-frame clones appear in the TCRdb table, and some are missing; sequencing was by immunoSEQ multiplex PCR. The table shows 150,000 to 200,000 clones, with 94% occurring only once. The starting material was peripheral blood, obtained on day 0 of AZD1222 vaccination. The receptors stem from an adult in good health. CDR3s include the opening cysteine and the closing phenylalanine or tryptophan. A D gene is named only where the DNA matches it firmly. The size field is filled for only some rows; it gives once, few, many or a size class.

size: .; J: TRBJ2-3; V: TRBV27; D: TRBD2; CDR3: CASSKGLARTDTQYF; DNA: TGTGCCAGCAGCAAGGGACTAGCACGCACAGATACGCAGTATTTT
size: .; J: TRBJ2-7; V: TRBV29-1; D: .; CDR3: CSGADGRYEQYF; DNA: TGCAGCGGAGCTGACGGCAGGTACGAGCAGTACTTC
size: .; J: TRBJ2-2; V: TRBV27; D: TRBD2; CDR3: CANDKLCRGLAGGRELFF; DNA: TGTGCCAACGACAAACTTTGCCGGGGACTAGCTGGAGGCAGGGAGCTGTTTTTT
size: few; J: TRBJ1-2; V: TRBV10-2; D: .; CDR3: CASRDTNYGYTF; DNA: TGCGCCAGCCGCGACACCAACTATGGCTACACCTTC
size: .; J: TRBJ2-1; V: TRBV7-3; D: .; CDR3: CASSLSGAGNEQFF; DNA: TGTGCCAGCAGCTTGTCAGGGGCAGGCAATGAGCAGTTCTTC
size: .; J: TRBJ1-5; V: TRBV19; D: TRBD1; CDR3: CASSVGQSNSNQPQHF; DNA: TGTGCCAGTAGTGTGGGACAGTCTAATAGCAATCAGCCCCAGCATTTT
size: .; J: TRBJ2-7; V: TRBV27; D: .; CDR3: CASSQEGGPYEQYF; DNA: TGTGCCAGCAGCCAAGAGGGGGGTCCCTACGAGCAGTACTTC
size: .; J: TRBJ1-1; V: TRBV19; D: TRBD1; CDR3: CASSIPLGGPGFF; DNA: TGTGCCAGTAGTATTCCCCTAGGGGGCCCCGGATTCTTT
size: .; J: TRBJ2-1; V: TRBV28; D: .; CDR3: CASSSPSATEVF; DNA: TGTGCCAGCAGTTCCCCTAGCGCGACCGAGGTCTTC
size: .; J: TRBJ2-7; V: TRBV7-2; D: .; CDR3: CASSFGTVSYEQYF; DNA: TGTGCCAGCAGCTTTGGGACGGTCTCCTACGAGCAGTACTTC
size: .; J: TRBJ2-7; V: TRBV2; D: .; CDR3: CASTVRDSYEQYF; DNA: TGTGCCAGCACCGTTAGGGACTCGTACGAGCAGTACTTC
size: .; J: TRBJ1-4; V: TRBV7-9; D: .; CDR3: CASSLGTDAGEKLFF; DNA: TGTGCCAGCAGCTTAGGAACAGACGCGGGCGAAAAACTGTTTTTT
size: .; J: TRBJ2-7; V: TRBV28; D: TRBD1; CDR3: CASSSPGQASYEQYF; DNA: TGTGCCAGCAGTTCCCCGGGACAGGCGTCCTACGAGCAGTACTTC
size: .; J: TRBJ1-6; V: TRBV19; D: .; CDR3: CASAVGVDSPLHF; DNA: TGTGCCAGCGCGGTAGGGGTGGATTCACCCCTCCACTTT
size: once; J: TRBJ2-1; V: TRBV28; D: .; CDR3: CASSPPSYEQFF; DNA: TGTGCCAGCAGTCCCCCGAGCTATGAGCAGTTCTTC
size: .; J: TRBJ1-5; V: TRBV5-6; D: TRBD1; CDR3: CASSRRDRAEPQHF; DNA: TGTGCCAGCAGCCGCCGGGACAGGGCCGAGCCCCAGCATTTT
size: .; J: TRBJ2-5; V: TRBV21-1; D: .; CDR3: CASSRTGGTGGKETQYF; DNA: TGTGCCAGCAGCCGCACAGGGGGAACAGGGGGTAAAGAGACCCAGTACTTC
size: .; J: TRBJ2-1; V: TRBV9; D: TRBD2; CDR3: CASSVDGGGAGGPSYNEQFF; DNA: TGTGCCAGCAGCGTAGACGGTGGTGGAGCGGGAGGGCCGTCCTACAATGAGCAGTTCTTC
size: .; J: TRBJ2-5; V: TRBV27; D: .; CDR3: CASAGAFPLQETQYF; DNA: TGTGCCAGCGCGGGGGCTTTCCCACTCCAAGAGACCCAGTACTTC
size: .; J: TRBJ2-2; V: TRBV27; D: TRBD2; CDR3: CASSLSRAGVVAGDTGELFF; DNA: TGTGCCAGCAGTTTATCTCGGGCAGGGGTAGTAGCGGGAGATACCGGGGAGCTGTTTTTT
size: .; J: TRBJ2-7; V: TRBV4-2; D: .; CDR3: CASSQDSAGVYEQYF; DNA: TGTGCCAGCAGCCAAGATTCGGCAGGGGTCTACGAGCAGTACTTC
size: .; J: TRBJ2-4; V: TRBV12-3/TRBV12-4; D: .; CDR3: CASSHSKNIQYF; DNA: TGTGCCAGCAGCCACAGCAAAAACATTCAGTACTTC
size: once; J: TRBJ2-1; V: TRBV24-1; D: .; CDR3: CATSDQSSYNEQFF; DNA: TGTGCCACCAGTGACCAAAGCTCCTACAATGAGCAGTTCTTC
size: .; J: TRBJ1-5; V: TRBV29-1; D: .; CDR3: CSVVLQGQPQHF; DNA: TGCAGCGTTGTTCTACAGGGTCAGCCCCAGCATTTT
size: .; J: TRBJ1-1; V: TRBV6-5; D: .; CDR3: CASNLGTEAFF; DNA: TGTGCCAGCAATCTGGGCACTGAAGCTTTCTTT
size: .; J: TRBJ1-2; V: TRBV5-1; D: TRBD1; CDR3: CASSGRTGYGYTF; DNA: TGCGCCAGCAGCGGCAGGACAGGCTATGGCTACACCTTC
size: .; J: TRBJ2-3; V: TRBV13; D: .; CDR3: CASSFGGVRGTDTQYF; DNA: TGTGCCAGCAGCTTTGGGGGAGTACGCGGAACAGATACGCAGTATTTT
size: .; J: TRBJ1-6; V: TRBV28; D: .; CDR3: CASRLRGRNSPLHF; DNA: TGTGCCAGCAGGCTCCGCGGGCGCAATTCACCCCTCCACTTT
size: .; J: TRBJ2-1; V: TRBV25-1; D: TRBD2; CDR3: CASSGLAGVGGEQFF; DNA: TGTGCCAGCAGTGGGCTAGCGGGAGTAGGCGGTGAGCAGTTCTTC
size: .; J: TRBJ2-2; V: TRBV19; D: TRBD1; CDR3: CASKRERAGGTKGSTGELFF; DNA: TGTGCCAGTAAAAGGGAAAGGGCAGGGGGCACCAAGGGGTCCACCGGGGAGCTGTTTTTT
size: .; J: TRBJ2-7; V: TRBV12-3/TRBV12-4; D: TRBD2; CDR3: CASSLAGVYEQYF; DNA: TGTGCCAGCAGTCTAGCGGGAGTCTACGAGCAGTACTTC
size: .; J: TRBJ1-5; V: TRBV6-5; D: .; CDR3: CASSYSAQRRNQPQHF; DNA: TGTGCCAGCAGTTACTCTGCCCAGCGGCGCAATCAGCCCCAGCATTTT